This passage covers 25 T cell receptor beta chains from one sample sequenced in a study of blood T cells in healthy people across ages. It was with a sample-barcoded 5' primer and a J-beta primer mix that a second PCR of roughly 7 to 12 cycles was run. TCRdb redid the calling of the 5' RACE reads with MiXCR, one entry per CDR3 protein. The table has about 1.4 million distinct CDR3 sequences, roughly 64% seen once. Sequenced sample: blood. These receptors all come from a man aged 18 to 29 in good health.

This chain connects TRBV5-5 to TRBJ1-1; 10 nucleotides agree with TRBD1. The junction had 7 bases not matched to a gene; V was cut back by 4 bases and J by 1 base. Germline V CDR1 and CDR2: SGHKS, YYEKEE (reference sequence). The CDR3 consists of 16 residues. In DNA form, the CDR3 reads TGTGCCAGCAGCATCGGACAGGGGGGACAGAACACTGAAGCTTTCTTT. It specifies CASSIGQGGQNTEAFF.

This clonotype was detected only a few times. The chain recombines TRBV7-2 with TRBJ2-1; D not certain. The CDR3 is 15 amino acids. Germline lookup yields CDR1 SGHTA and CDR2 FQGNSA. V lost 5 bases and J lost 7, with 18 bases in between. The CDR3 spells CASSQDANRGNEQFF. The CDR3 DNA reads TGTGCCAGCAGCCAGGACGCAAACCGAGGAAATGAGCAGTTCTTC. The full variable domain, in which reference TRBV7-2 and TRBJ2-1 provide the parts outside the CDR3, is GAGVSQSPSNKVTEKGKDVELRCDPISGHTALYWYRQSLGQGLEFLIYFQGNSAPDKSGLPSDRFSAERTGGSVSTLTIQRTQQEDSAVYLCASSQDANRGNEQFFGPGTRLTVL.

Concerning this clonotype: At one end, the junction sequence differs from germline, possibly due to a read error. This rearrangement joins TRBV3-1 to TRBJ1-4; D ambiguous. There are 16 residues in the CDR3. Germline V gene sequence: CDR1 LGHDT, CDR2 YNNKEL (reference sequence). The CDR3 loop is CASSQDFGSTNEKLFF. The CDR3 nucleotides are TGTGCCAGCAGCCAAGATTTCGGCTCAACTAATGAAAAGCTGTTTTTT.

V usage is TRBV27 and J usage is TRBJ2-7; 7 nucleotides match TRBD1. This CDR3 has 16 residues. Germline trimming cut 5 bases from V and 5 bases from J; bases unmatched to any gene: 15. The germline gives CDR1 MNHEY, CDR2 SMNVEV (reference sequence). The CDR3 region is CASSIIHRGPRDEQYF. In nucleotides, the CDR3 is TGTGCCAGCAGTATAATCCACAGGGGCCCAAGGGACGAGCAGTACTTC.

The chain couples TRBV11-2 to TRBJ2-1; a possible D gene is TRBD2 (6 bases). The CDR3 spans 15 residues. Germline V lookup: CDR1 SGHAT, CDR2 FQNNGV. V was cut by 5 bases and J by 1 base, with 12 bases left in between. CDR3 DNA: TGTGCCAGCAGCCTGCGGACTAATTCCTACAATGAGCAGTTCTTC. It yields the protein CASSLRTNSYNEQFF.

This clonotype was found a few times. This chain links TRBV29-1 with TRBJ2-5; D might be TRBD1 or TRBD2, each matching 5 bases. The assigned J gene may be wrong: the sequence end matches TRBJ2-7 better. This CDR3 is built from 12 residues. The germline V gene encodes CDR1 SQVTM and CDR2 ANQGSEA. The CDR3 sequence: CSVEGGSAEQYF. CDR3 DNA: TGCAGCGTTGAAGGGGGGTCAGCCGAGCAGTACTTC.

The gene calls are TRBV7-2 and TRBJ2-5; D possibly corresponds to TRBD2 (6 bases). V was shortened by 1 base and J by 5 bases, with 14 bases between the two germline ends. Germline CDR1 SGHTA, CDR2 FQGNSA. This CDR3 contains 15 residues. Here the CDR3 reads CASSLVGGRGETQYF. The CDR3 DNA sequence: TGTGCCAGCAGCTTAGTGGGGGGTCGCGGCGAGACCCAGTACTTC.

The J gene is TRBJ2-2, the V gene TRBV6-5, with D perhaps matching TRBD1 or TRBD2 (5 bases each). Deletions cut 6 bases from V and 2 bases from J, with 13 bases between. The CDR3 runs to 15 residues. Germline V lookup: CDR1 MNHEY, CDR2 SVGAGI. The CDR3 region has the DNA TGTGCCAGCAGACCGGCCGGGGACAACACCGGGGAGCTGTTTTTT. Its translation is CASRPAGDNTGELFF.

This clonotype was detected a few times. The J gene is TRBJ2-7, the V gene TRBV6-1; maybe TRBD1 (5 bases). V was trimmed by 5 bases and J by 3 bases, leaving 17 bases between them. CDR1 and CDR2 from the germline V gene are MNHNS and SASEGT. The CDR3 has 15 amino acids. The CDR3, as DNA: TGTGCCAGCAGTCCAACCGGGCTCACAGGCTACGAGCAGTACTTC. Amino acids: CASSPTGLTGYEQYF.

Worth noting for this clonotype: The junction differs from germline at one of its ends, possibly a read error. CDR3 protein: CASRIAGTGGYYGYTF. Written as DNA, the CDR3 is TGTGCCAGTAGGATTGCTGGGACAGGAGGATACTATGGCTACACCTTT. The rearrangement uses TRBV19 and TRBJ1-2, with 8 bases fitting TRBD1. The CDR3 sequence is 16 residues long. The V gene's germline CDR1 is LNHDA and CDR2 SQIVND (reference sequence). The whole variable domain, filled in from reference TRBV19 and TRBJ1-2, reads DGGITQSPKYLFRKEGQNVTLSCEQNLNHDAMYWYRQDPGQGLRLIYYSQIVNDFQKGDIAEGYSVSREKKESFPLTVTSAQKNPTAFYLCASRIAGTGGYYGYTFGSGTRLTVV.

The chain carries TRBV29-1 and TRBJ2-2; D not certain. Trimming left V 7 bases short and J 6 bases short, with 12 bases between. The CDR3 runs to 12 residues. Germline loops: CDR1 SQVTM, CDR2 ANQGSEA. CDR3 loop: CSAGFLAGELFF. The CDR3 region has the DNA TGCAGCGCTGGTTTTCTCGCCGGGGAGCTGTTTTTT.

The V and J genes are TRBV7-2 and TRBJ1-1; D perhaps matches TRBD1 (6 bases). Germline V CDR1 and CDR2: SGHTA, FQGNSA. V was shortened by 3 bases and J by 5 bases, with 19 bases between the two germline ends. The CDR3 length is 16 residues. The CDR3 sequence: CASSLGTYPLRTEAFF. For the CDR3, the DNA is TGTGCCAGCAGCTTGGGGACATACCCCCTTCGGACTGAAGCTTTCTTT.

The V gene is TRBV10-2, the J gene TRBJ2-4, with 7 nucleotides matching TRBD2. The J call may be incorrect, as the DNA end agrees better with TRBJ2-5. CDR1 is WSHSY and CDR2 is SAAADI in the germline V gene. The CDR3 is 14 residues long. As DNA, the CDR3 is TGCGCCAGCAGCACGACTAGCAACCAAGAGACCCAGTACTTC. This sequence encodes CASSTTSNQETQYF.

The chain uses TRBV7-2 and TRBJ2-6; 7 bases are shared with TRBD2. The germline CDR1 and CDR2 sequences are SGHTA and FQGNSA. CDR3 size: 16 residues. The J segment lost 2 bases and the V segment lost 3 bases, leaving 4 bases of the junction unmatched. CDR3 coding DNA: TGTGCCAGCAGCTTGGCCCGGGAGGCTGGGGCCAACGTCCTGACTTTC. The encoded protein is CASSLAREAGANVLTF.

The rearrangement links TRBV20-1 to TRBJ2-1; D may be TRBD1 (5 bases). From germline, CDR1 is DFQATT and CDR2 SNEGSKA (reference sequence). This CDR3 has 16 residues. Trimming took 3 bases from V and 0 from J, leaving 15 bases between them. CDR3 sequence: CSASHLDSYSYNEQFF. The CDR3 DNA is TGCAGTGCTAGCCACCTAGACAGTTACTCCTACAATGAGCAGTTCTTC.

This rearrangement joins TRBV12-3 or TRBV12-4 to TRBJ2-1; 7 bases fit TRBD2. V lost 4 bases to trimming and J lost 0 bases; unmatched junction nucleotides: 6. The CDR3 totals 16 residues. The CDR3: CASSSREGSSYNEQFF. The CDR3 nucleotides are TGTGCCAGCAGTTCAAGGGAGGGGAGCTCCTACAATGAGCAGTTCTTC.

The chain recombines TRBV4-2 with TRBJ1-5; 8 bases align to TRBD1. Germline V gene data show CDR1 as LGHNA and CDR2 as YNFKEQ. Unmatched junction bases numbered 18, after V lost 5 bases and J lost 0 bases. This CDR3 has 20 amino acids. The CDR3 DNA sequence: TGTGCCAGCAGCGCAGGACAGGGAGGCATCCCGCCTAATAGCAATCAGCCCCAGCATTTT. Protein sequence: CASSAGQGGIPPNSNQPQHF.

The chain uses TRBV2 and TRBJ1-1; D gene unclear. V was trimmed by 3 bases and J by 8 bases, leaving 19 bases between them. Germline lookup yields CDR1 SNHLY and CDR2 FYNNEI. The CDR3 consists of 15 residues. This chain's CDR3 is CASSDFPGYSSEAFF. The CDR3 nucleotides are TGTGCCAGCAGTGATTTCCCGGGTTACTCAAGCGAAGCTTTCTTT.

V and J are TRBV6-1 and TRBJ2-7; TRBD2 matches 7 bases. The germline V gene encodes CDR1 MNHNS and CDR2 SASEGT. Losses at the gene ends were 1 base for V and 1 base for J; bases not matched to a gene: 7. The CDR3 is 16 residues long. CDR3 residues: CASSEEASGTSYEQYF. The CDR3 nucleotides read TGTGCCAGCAGTGAAGAGGCGAGCGGGACTTCCTACGAGCAGTACTTC.

This clonotype has more than one count but fewer than ten. The rearrangement joins TRBV27 to TRBJ2-4; D not resolved. The DNA end is a closer match to TRBJ2-7, so the J assignment may be wrong. Per the germline V gene, CDR1 is MNHEY and CDR2 is SMNVEV (reference sequence). This CDR3 is 12 amino acids long. CDR3 coding DNA: TGTGCCAGCAGTTCTCATCCCTCCGAGCAGTACTTC. It yields the protein CASSSHPSEQYF.

The rearrangement links TRBV9 to TRBJ2-3; D is unclear. The germline V gene encodes CDR1 SGDLS and CDR2 YYNGEE. The CDR3 runs 15 residues. V gave up 4 bases and J gave up 0 bases, with 12 bases separating them. The CDR3 DNA is TGTGCCAGCAGCTCATTCTTTGGTAGCACAGATACGCAGTATTTT. Translating it yields CASSSFFGSTDTQYF.

The chain employs TRBV6-1 and TRBJ1-1, with D unresolved. This CDR3 is built from 14 residues. Germline V gene sequence: CDR1 MNHNS, CDR2 SASEGT. V lost 3 bases to trimming and J lost 1 base, with 9 bases between them. The CDR3 sequence: CASSEWVTNTEAFF. CDR3 DNA sequence: TGTGCCAGCAGTGAGTGGGTAACGAACACTGAAGCTTTCTTT.

This clonotype was counted between two and nine times. V usage is TRBV4-1 and J usage is TRBJ2-5; the match to TRBD1 covers 8 bases. Trimming at V came to 4 bases and at J to 2 bases, leaving 3 bases not matched to a gene. There are 14 residues in the CDR3. The germline V gene encodes CDR1 MGHRA and CDR2 YSYEKL. For the CDR3, the DNA is TGCGCCAGCAGCCGATGGACAGGGCAAGAGACCCAGTACTTC. Its translation: CASSRWTGQETQYF.

This clonotype was observed a single time. The chain has TRBV5-1 and TRBJ2-7, with 8 bases identical to TRBD1. With V trimmed by 0 bases and J by 3 bases, 8 bases remained unmatched. This CDR3 is built from 16 residues. The V gene's germline CDR1 is SGHRS and CDR2 YFSETQ. In DNA form, the CDR3 reads TGCGCCAGCAGCTTGGCCCAGACAGGGGAAGACTACGAGCAGTACTTC. Encoded protein: CASSLAQTGEDYEQYF.

The gene calls are TRBV20-1 and TRBJ1-1; no definite D call. CDR3 length equals 13 residues. Germline loops: CDR1 DFQATT, CDR2 SNEGSKA (reference sequence). V was shortened by 3 bases and J by 3 bases, with 11 bases between the two germline ends. CDR3 residues: CSARVLADTEAFF. DNA for the CDR3: TGCAGTGCTAGGGTTCTGGCGGACACTGAAGCTTTCTTT.